This T cell receptor (beta chain) was identified during a study of Ad26.COV2.S vaccination and SARS-CoV-2 variants. Sequencing was performed with immunoSEQ multiplex PCR; in TCRdb, only in-frame clones are kept and a portion is missing. The table shows 440,000 or so clones, with roughly 87% occurring only once. A word on this clone: Its antigen is as yet unknown.

Treatment: around 19 received Ad26.COV2.S at low or high dose, single or two shots; about 5 received placebo; per-sample allocation not given. After the first vaccine or placebo injection, samples were drawn on day 63. Germline V gives CDR1 LNHNV, CDR2 YYDKDF (reference sequence). With V trimmed by 1 base and J by 6 bases, 8 bases remained unmatched. The CDR3 contains 15 residues. General study results and limits: Estimates derived from TCR breadth and depth analyses may have underestimated total T cell responses. Placebo and vaccine recipients had non-spike TCR breadth that was similar.

The sample consisted of peripheral blood, taken in a trial of Ad26.COV2.S vaccine versus placebo. This rearrangement joins TRBV15 to TRBJ1-1, with 7 positions matching TRBD1. The sequence was obtained from a person between 18 and 65 years old who received the Ad26.COV2.S COVID-19 vaccine or a placebo. This CDR3 reads CATSRARQQGSEAFF. For the CDR3, the DNA is TGTGCCACCAGCAGAGCTCGGCAACAGGGGTCTGAAGCTTTCTTT.